The rows below give T cell receptor beta chains drawn from one sample of a study of early stage breast cancer tumors. Sequenced by immunoSEQ multiplex PCR; TCRdb stores in-frame clones only, minus some. The sample lists 25,000 to 30,000 clones; 72% were seen once. The source material was blood. Receptors were obtained from a person in their fifties or sixties with breast cancer. Both conserved end residues are part of each CDR3. The D gene is left open where the match is weak. Rows may omit the clone size; those that give it use once, few, many or a size class.

v_gene	abundance	d_gene	j_gene	CDR3nt	CDR3aa
TRBV5-1	.	TRBD1	TRBJ1-2	TGCGCCAGCAGCTTATCCGGGACAGGGCTTACCCCTTCCCGAAACTATGGCTACACCTTC	CASSLSGTGLTPSRNYGYTF
TRBV7-3	.	.	TRBJ2-1	TGTGCCAGCAGCATCCAGAGGAACAATGAGCAGTTCTTC	CASSIQRNNEQFF
TRBV15	.	.	TRBJ2-7	TGTGCCACCAGCAGAGTCGCAGAACCCAGCTCCTACGAGCAGTACTTC	CATSRVAEPSSYEQYF
TRBV15	.	TRBD1	TRBJ1-5	TGTGCCACCAGCACTACCGGACAGGGTTGGAGTCAGCCCCAGCATTTT	CATSTTGQGWSQPQHF
TRBV18	.	TRBD1	TRBJ2-7	TGTGCCAGCTCATCGGGACAGTCCTACGAGCAGTACTTC	CASSSGQSYEQYF
TRBV19	.	.	TRBJ2-1	TGTGCCAGTAGTATGGGCAGGGGCGGGAATGAGCAGTTCTTC	CASSMGRGGNEQFF
TRBV6-5	.	.	TRBJ2-7	TGTGCCAGCAGTCCGGGGCTTTACGAGCAGTACTTC	CASSPGLYEQYF
TRBV5-6	.	.	TRBJ2-7	TGTGCCAGCAGCTCCTTTTTTCAAGGATACCTCTCCTACGAGCAGTACTTC	CASSSFFQGYLSYEQYF
TRBV18	few	TRBD1	TRBJ2-2	TGTGCCAGCTCACCAGGACAGGACACCGGGGAGCTGTTTTTT	CASSPGQDTGELFF
TRBV19	.	.	TRBJ1-2	TGTGCCAGTAGTATGGCCCGCTATGGCTACACCTTC	CASSMARYGYTF
TRBV7-9	.	.	TRBJ2-7	TGTGCCAGCAGCCCGGGGACTTCCTACGAGCAGTACTTC	CASSPGTSYEQYF
TRBV9	.	.	TRBJ2-2	TGTGCCAGCAGCGAGGGGACCGGGGAGCTGTTTTTT	CASSEGTGELFF
TRBV11-2	.	.	TRBJ2-2	TGTGCCAGCAGCTCAACGTCAGGGCTAAACACCGGGGAGCTGTTTTTT	CASSSTSGLNTGELFF
TRBV11-3	.	.	TRBJ2-7	TGTGCCAGCAGCTTAGAGGATTTGTCTAACTACGAGCAGTACTTC	CASSLEDLSNYEQYF
TRBV19	few	.	TRBJ2-1	TGTGCCAGTAGTATTGGACTTAATGGGTACAATGAGCAGTTCTTC	CASSIGLNGYNEQFF
TRBV30	.	TRBD1	TRBJ1-4	TGTGCCTGGAGAGTCAGGGGGGGAGATGAAAAACTGTTTTTT	CAWRVRGGDEKLFF
TRBV5-6	.	.	TRBJ1-1	TGTGCCAGCAGCCCAAGACAGACATTGAACACTGAAGCTTTCTTT	CASSPRQTLNTEAFF
TRBV9	.	.	TRBJ2-1	TGTGCCAGCAGCGTAGACGAGGTCGAGGGGATGCGGCAGTTCTTC	CASSVDEVEGMRQFF
TRBV16	once	.	TRBJ2-3	TGTGCCAGCAGCCAATCCCGCACAGATACGCAGTATTTT	CASSQSRTDTQYF
TRBV5-1	.	TRBD1	TRBJ1-1	TGCGCCAGCAGCGCAGGGGGCGCGATGAACACTGAAGCTTTCTTT	CASSAGGAMNTEAFF
TRBV6-1	.	TRBD1	TRBJ1-5	TGTGCCAGCAGTGAAAGGGGACAGGGGCTGTATAGCAATCAGCCCCAGCATTTT	CASSERGQGLYSNQPQHF
TRBV7-6	.	TRBD1	TRBJ2-1	TGTGCCAGCAGCTTAGCGTCAGGGGGTACAGGGGGCGCCGGTGAGCAGTTCTTC	CASSLASGGTGGAGEQFF
TRBV5-4	.	.	TRBJ2-1	TGTGCCAGCAGCTTGGGGTCTGGCGCCTTTGGGGGCAATGAGCAGTTCTTC	CASSLGSGAFGGNEQFF
TRBV4-3	.	TRBD1	TRBJ2-5	TGCGCCAGCAGCCCCTGGACAGGGGGGGACCAAGAGACCCAGTACTTC	CASSPWTGGDQETQYF
TRBV10-2	.	.	TRBJ2-2	TGCGCCAGCAGTGAGTCGTGGGGGCGGCCGACCGGGGAGCTGTTTTTT	CASSESWGRPTGELFF
TRBV9	.	.	TRBJ2-3	TGTGCCAGCAGCCCGGACGATCCAAGAACAGATACGCAGTATTTT	CASSPDDPRTDTQYF
TRBV5-1	.	TRBD2	TRBJ2-5	TGCGCCAGCAGCTTGGAAGCGGGAGGGCGAGAGACCCAGTACTTC	CASSLEAGGRETQYF
TRBV7-8	.	.	TRBJ1-1	TGTGCCAGCAGCTCCCTGGCGAACACTGAAGCTTTCTTT	CASSSLANTEAFF
TRBV30	.	.	TRBJ2-7	TGTGCCTTCGGGAGTCCTCCTACCTACGAGCAGTACTTC	CAFGSPPTYEQYF
TRBV18	few	.	TRBJ1-5	TGTGCCAGCTCACCAAGACAGGCAGCTAGCAATCAGCCCCAGCATTTT	CASSPRQAASNQPQHF
TRBV2	few	.	TRBJ1-2	TGTGCCAGCAATTCAGAAGGCCGCTATGGCTACACCTTC	CASNSEGRYGYTF
TRBV29-1	.	.	TRBJ2-7	TGCAGCGTCGGGGTTTCCTACGAGCAGTACTTC	CSVGVSYEQYF
TRBV19	.	.	TRBJ2-5	TGTGCCAGTAGTATAGGACTCTGGGGGGGGCCAGAGACCCAGTACTTC	CASSIGLWGGPETQYF
TRBV6-1	once	.	TRBJ1-2	TGTGCCAGCAGTGAAATTTCCTCTTATGGCTACACCTTC	CASSEISSYGYTF
TRBV7-8	.	TRBD1	TRBJ2-4	TGTGCCAGCAGCAACCGGGACAGGGAGGCCAAAAACATTCAGTACTTC	CASSNRDREAKNIQYF
TRBV28	.	.	TRBJ1-5	TGTGCCAGCAGTTTATGGAGGGAGCAAGGTCAGCCCCAGCATTTT	CASSLWREQGQPQHF
TRBV19	.	TRBD1	TRBJ1-5	TGTGCCAGTCAGTTATCCGGGACAGGTAGCAATCAGCCCCAGCATTTT	CASQLSGTGSNQPQHF
TRBV21-1	once	.	TRBJ2-3	TGTGCCAGCAGCACCATGGGCGGGAGAGGTAGAGATACGCAGTATTTT	CASSTMGGRGRDTQYF
TRBV13	few	TRBD1	TRBJ1-1	TGTGCCAGCAGCTCGACAGGGAGGACTGAAGCTTTCTTT	CASSSTGRTEAFF
TRBV5-6	.	TRBD1	TRBJ2-2	TGTGCCAGCAGCTTATCGGGACAGGGGATGTCCGGGGAGCTGTTTTTT	CASSLSGQGMSGELFF
TRBV2	.	.	TRBJ1-2	TGTGCCAGCAAAAGGGGTGCCTATGGCTACACCTTC	CASKRGAYGYTF
TRBV7-8	few	.	TRBJ1-3	TGTGCCAGCAGCTTTTCAGGGGACACCTCTGGAAACACCATATATTTT	CASSFSGDTSGNTIYF
TRBV11-2	.	TRBD2	TRBJ2-1	TGTGCCAGCAGCCCCGGACTAGCGGGGAATGAGCAGTTCTTC	CASSPGLAGNEQFF
TRBV6-6	.	TRBD1	TRBJ1-1	TGTGCCAGCAGCCCCGGACAGGGAACCACTGAAGCTTTCTTT	CASSPGQGTTEAFF
TRBV11-2	.	.	TRBJ1-1	TGTGCCAGCAGCTTAGACAGGTCCTCCCGGAACACTGAAGCTTTCTTT	CASSLDRSSRNTEAFF
TRBV29-1	.	TRBD1	TRBJ1-2	TGCAGCGTGGCCGGGACAGGGGGCCCTAACTATGGCTACACCTTC	CSVAGTGGPNYGYTF